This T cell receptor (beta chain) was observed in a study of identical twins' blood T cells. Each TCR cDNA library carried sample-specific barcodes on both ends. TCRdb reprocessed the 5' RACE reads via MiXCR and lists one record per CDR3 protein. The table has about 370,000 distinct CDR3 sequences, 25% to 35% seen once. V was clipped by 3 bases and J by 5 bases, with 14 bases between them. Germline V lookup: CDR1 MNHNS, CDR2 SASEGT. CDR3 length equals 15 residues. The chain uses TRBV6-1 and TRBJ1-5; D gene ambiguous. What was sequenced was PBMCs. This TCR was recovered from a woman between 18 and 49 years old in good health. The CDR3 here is CASSDSSYGHQPQHF. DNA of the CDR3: TGTGCCAGCAGTGACAGCAGTTATGGTCATCAGCCCCAGCATTTT.